What follows are 13 T cell receptor beta chains derived from one specimen sequenced in a study of T cells in Graves' hyperthyroidism and ophthalmopathy (dated by TCRdb to the late 2010s). Receptor libraries were prepared by multiplex PCR. TCRdb lists the instrument as Illumina HiSeq 2000. Amplification of TCR beta CDR3 regions was carried out from RNA transcripts. The TCR CDR3 was subjected to a first round of RT-PCR using the HTBI primer set and the Qiagen OneStep RT-PCR kit. TCRdb trimmed public reads at Q25 via fastp, called clones via MiXCR and kept in-frame beta chains. Identical CDR3 proteins give one entry, which carries the most common genes and DNA. The sample table shows 400,000 to 500,000 distinct CDR3 sequences, and around an eighth are seen once. Together, the top ten hold around a sixth of the sample. Specimen: blood. The receptors were gathered from a woman younger than 35 with Graves' hyperthyroidism.

This clonotype was observed many times. CDR3 region: CASSRLSFSNEQFF. CDR3 sequence (DNA): TGTGCCAGCAGCCGCCTATCCTTTAGCAATGAGCAGTTCTTC. This chain links TRBV12-3 or TRBV12-4 with TRBJ2-1, with D uncertain. V was trimmed by 6 bases and J by 6 bases, leaving 15 bases between them. CDR3 length: 14 residues.

The V and J genes are TRBV7-9 and TRBJ2-3, with 9 bases identical to TRBD2. Trimming removed 7 bases from V and 3 bases from J; junction bases left unmatched: 14. The CDR3 length is 17 residues. Germline CDR1 reads SEHNR; CDR2 reads FQNEAQ (reference sequence). The CDR3 loop reads CASTSTLAGDRTDTQYF. Written as DNA, the CDR3 is TGTGCCAGCACCTCGACCTTAGCGGGAGATCGGACAGATACGCAGTATTTT.

The CDR3 here is CASSPAEQRDTDTQYF. The CDR3 DNA follows: TGTGCCAGCTCACCGGCAGAACAGCGAGACACAGATACGCAGTATTTT. The genes are TRBV18 and TRBJ2-3; no firm D call. Trimming shortened V by 3 bases and J by 2 bases, and 15 bases separated the two germline ends. Germline V gene data show CDR1 as KGHSH and CDR2 as LQKENI. This CDR3 comprises 16 residues.

Ten or more counts support this clonotype. The rearrangement joins TRBV7-8 to TRBJ2-7; the match to TRBD2 covers 10 bases. The V gene's germline CDR1 is SGHVS and CDR2 FQNEAQ. Trimming cost V 5 bases and J 3 bases; bases outside gene matches: 7. This CDR3 has 15 residues. The CDR3 sequence: CASSASSGGRYEQYV. DNA for the CDR3: TGTGCCAGCAGCGCTTCTAGCGGGGGCCGCTACGAGCAGTACGTC.

This clonotype has a count of ten or more. The chain uses TRBV27 and TRBJ1-1, with a tentative D call TRBD1 (5 bases). V was trimmed by 3 bases and J by 6 bases, leaving 14 bases between them. The CDR3 is made up of 14 amino acids. Germline V gene lookup returns CDR1 MNHEY and CDR2 SMNVEV (reference sequence). CDR3 bases: TGTGCCAGCAGTTTTCGGGGGAGTGGCGCTGAAGCTTTCTTT. Its protein is CASSFRGSGAEAFF.

The chain is built from TRBV27 and TRBJ2-5, with 14 bases fitting TRBD2. V lost 5 bases, J lost 5 bases, and 4 bases stayed unmatched. Germline V gives CDR1 MNHEY, CDR2 SMNVEV (reference sequence). This CDR3 has 15 residues. CDR3 in DNA: TGTGCCAGCAGTGGGACTAGCGGGAGTCCCGAGACCCAGTACTTC. Its translation: CASSGTSGSPETQYF.

Ten or more counts support this clonotype. The J gene is TRBJ2-1, the V gene TRBV2; 9 bases line up with TRBD2. Germline-derived CDR1 and CDR2 are SNHLY and FYNNEI. The V and J ends lost 8 bases and 0 bases, in that order; junction bases with no gene match: 8. The CDR3 runs 16 residues. For the CDR3, the DNA is TGTGCCAGCTGGACTAGCGAACTGAGCTCCTACAATGAGCAGTTCTTC. As protein: CASWTSELSSYNEQFF. The full variable domain, rest sourced from reference TRBV2 and TRBJ2-1, is EPEVTQTPSHQVTQMGQEVILRCVPISNHLYFYWYRQILGQKVEFLVSFYNNEISEKSEIFDDQFSVERPDGSNFTLKIRSTKLEDSAMYFCASWTSELSSYNEQFFGPGTRLTVL.

This clonotype was seen ten or more times. This rearrangement joins TRBV18 to TRBJ2-2, with D possibly being TRBD2 (6 bases). Trimming stripped 3 bases from V and 4 bases from J, with 9 bases between. The CDR3 runs 14 residues. CDR1 and CDR2 (germline): KGHSH, LQKENI. CDR3 residues: CASSPVGGTGELFF. The CDR3 DNA reads TGTGCCAGCTCACCCGTCGGGGGCACCGGGGAGCTGTTTTTT.

This clonotype was picked up many times. The V and J genes are TRBV12-5 and TRBJ2-5, with 13 bases matching TRBD2. CDR3 length equals 16 residues. Losses at the gene ends were 9 bases for V and 2 bases for J; bases not matched to a gene: 9. Germline V lookup: CDR1 LGHNT, CDR2 FRNRAP. The chain's CDR3 is CASLWTSGGAQETQYF. The CDR3 DNA reads TGTGCTAGCCTATGGACTAGCGGGGGAGCACAAGAGACCCAGTACTTC.

This clonotype was seen ten or more times. The chain carries TRBV12-3 or TRBV12-4 and TRBJ2-7; the match to TRBD1 covers 9 bases. Trimming cost V 1 base and J 4 bases; bases outside gene matches: 2. The CDR3 spans 14 residues. DNA of the CDR3: TGTGCCAGCAGTTTAGGCGGACAGGGGTACGAGCAGTACTTC. This encodes CASSLGGQGYEQYF.

In this sample, this clonotype turned up many times. The chain recombines TRBV27 with TRBJ1-2; 7 positions agree with TRBD1. Germline V gene lookup returns CDR1 MNHEY and CDR2 SMNVEV (reference sequence). The CDR3 loop spans 13 amino acids. V lost 8 bases to trimming and J lost 6 bases; unmatched junction nucleotides: 9. CDR3 nucleotides: TGTGCCAGCTTTGATAGGGGGCTGGATGGCTACACCTTC. As protein: CASFDRGLDGYTF.

This clonotype was recorded many times. This chain links TRBV9 with TRBJ2-7, with D hard to call. The CDR3 length is 14 residues. The V end lost 3 bases, the J end lost 2 bases, and 12 bases lay between the germline ends. The V gene's germline CDR1 is SGDLS and CDR2 YYNGEE. This chain's CDR3 is CASSATNTAYEQYF. The CDR3 nucleotides are TGTGCCAGCAGCGCCACCAACACCGCCTACGAGCAGTACTTC.

This chain uses TRBV6-1 with TRBJ2-3, with D possibly matching TRBD2 (5 bases). From germline, CDR1 is MNHNS and CDR2 SASEGT. The ends were cut back, 3 bases at V and 7 bases at J, with 8 bases in the middle. The CDR3 extends over 12 amino acids. The CDR3 DNA is TGTGCCAGCAGTGAGTTAGCGTATACGCAGTATTTT. Amino acids: CASSELAYTQYF.